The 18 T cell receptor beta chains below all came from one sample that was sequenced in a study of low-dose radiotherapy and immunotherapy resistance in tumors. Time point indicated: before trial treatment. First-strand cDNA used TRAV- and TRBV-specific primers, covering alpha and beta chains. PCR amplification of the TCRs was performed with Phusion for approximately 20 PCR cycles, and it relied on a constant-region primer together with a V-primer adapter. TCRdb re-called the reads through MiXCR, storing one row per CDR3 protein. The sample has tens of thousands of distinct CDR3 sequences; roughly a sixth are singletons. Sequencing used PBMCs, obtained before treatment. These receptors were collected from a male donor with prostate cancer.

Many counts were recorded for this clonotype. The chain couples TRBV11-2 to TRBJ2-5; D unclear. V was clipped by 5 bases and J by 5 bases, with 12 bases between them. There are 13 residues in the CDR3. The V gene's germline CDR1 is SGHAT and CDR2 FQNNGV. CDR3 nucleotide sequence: TGTGCCAGCAGCGCGGCCCAGCTCGAGACCCAGTACTTC. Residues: CASSAAQLETQYF.

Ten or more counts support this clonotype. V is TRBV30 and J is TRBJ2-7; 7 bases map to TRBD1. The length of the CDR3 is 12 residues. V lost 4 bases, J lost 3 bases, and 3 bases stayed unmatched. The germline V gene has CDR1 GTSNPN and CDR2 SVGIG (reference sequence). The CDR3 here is CAWTDRNYEQYF. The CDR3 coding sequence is TGTGCCTGGACGGACAGGAACTACGAGCAGTACTTC.

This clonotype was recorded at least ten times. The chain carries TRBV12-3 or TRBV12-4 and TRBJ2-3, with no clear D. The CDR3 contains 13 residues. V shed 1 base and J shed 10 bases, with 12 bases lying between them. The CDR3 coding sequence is TGTGCCAGCAGTTTAGGGGTTGAAGCCTCGCAGTATTTT. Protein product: CASSLGVEASQYF.

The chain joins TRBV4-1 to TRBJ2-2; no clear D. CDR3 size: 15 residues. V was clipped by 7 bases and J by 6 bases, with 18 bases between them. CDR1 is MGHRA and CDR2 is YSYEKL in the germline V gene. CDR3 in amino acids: CASTLSQVWSGELFF. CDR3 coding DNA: TGCGCCAGCACGCTATCCCAGGTGTGGTCCGGGGAGCTGTTTTTT.

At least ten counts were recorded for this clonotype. The CDR3 DNA follows: TGTGCCAGCAGCCCCCTCCGGGGGGAGGAGGGGCAGTACTTC. This codes for CASSPLRGEEGQYF. J is TRBJ2-7 and V is TRBV3-1, with 7 bases lining up with TRBD2. Germline loops: CDR1 LGHDT, CDR2 YNNKEL (reference sequence). The CDR3 is 14 residues long. V shed 4 bases, J shed 9 bases, and the junction held 12 bases outside the gene matches.

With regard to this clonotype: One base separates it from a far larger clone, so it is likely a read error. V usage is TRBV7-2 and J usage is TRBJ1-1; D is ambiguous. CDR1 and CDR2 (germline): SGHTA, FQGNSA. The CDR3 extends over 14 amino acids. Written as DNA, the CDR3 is TGTGTCAGCAGCTTACGGGTGGAGAGCACTGAAGCTTTCTTT. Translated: CVSSLRVESTEAFF.

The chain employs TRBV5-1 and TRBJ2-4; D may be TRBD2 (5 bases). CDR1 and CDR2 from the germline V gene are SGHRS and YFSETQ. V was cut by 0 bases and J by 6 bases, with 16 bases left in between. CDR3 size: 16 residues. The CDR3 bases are TGCGCCAGCAGCTTGGGCGGGCCAACCCTGGGAAACATTCAGTACTTC. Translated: CASSLGGPTLGNIQYF.

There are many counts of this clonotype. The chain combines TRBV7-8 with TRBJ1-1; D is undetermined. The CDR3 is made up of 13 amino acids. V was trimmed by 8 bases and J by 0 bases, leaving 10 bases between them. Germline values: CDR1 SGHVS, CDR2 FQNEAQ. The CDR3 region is CASGADLNTEAFF. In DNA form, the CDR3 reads TGTGCCAGCGGTGCGGATTTGAACACTGAAGCTTTCTTT.

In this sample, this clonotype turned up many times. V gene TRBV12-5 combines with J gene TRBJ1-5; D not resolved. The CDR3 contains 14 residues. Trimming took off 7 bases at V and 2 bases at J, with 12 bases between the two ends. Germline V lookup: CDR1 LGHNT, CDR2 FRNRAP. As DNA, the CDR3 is TGTGCTAGTGTGTTTGGGTACGGCAATCAGCCCCAGCATTTT. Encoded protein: CASVFGYGNQPQHF.

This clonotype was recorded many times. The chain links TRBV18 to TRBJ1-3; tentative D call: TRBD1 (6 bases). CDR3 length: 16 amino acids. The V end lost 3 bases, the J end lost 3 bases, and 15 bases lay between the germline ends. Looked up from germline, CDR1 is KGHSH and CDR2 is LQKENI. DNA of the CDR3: TGTGCCAGCTCACCCTACGAGGGGGGGAGTGGAAACACCATATATTTT. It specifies CASSPYEGGSGNTIYF.

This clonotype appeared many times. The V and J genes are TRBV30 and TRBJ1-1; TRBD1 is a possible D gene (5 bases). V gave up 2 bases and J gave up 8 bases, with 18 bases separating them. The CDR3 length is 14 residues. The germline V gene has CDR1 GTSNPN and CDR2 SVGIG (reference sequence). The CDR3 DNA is TGTGCCTGGAGTACCGCCGGGGCCGAAGGGGAAGCTTTCTTT. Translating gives CAWSTAGAEGEAFF. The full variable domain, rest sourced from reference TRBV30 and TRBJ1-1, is SQTIHQWPATLVQPVGSPLSLECTVEGTSNPNLYWYRQAAGRGLQLLFYSVGIGQISSEVPQNLSASRPQDRQFILSSKKLLLSDSGFYLCAWSTAGAEGEAFFGQGTRLTVV.

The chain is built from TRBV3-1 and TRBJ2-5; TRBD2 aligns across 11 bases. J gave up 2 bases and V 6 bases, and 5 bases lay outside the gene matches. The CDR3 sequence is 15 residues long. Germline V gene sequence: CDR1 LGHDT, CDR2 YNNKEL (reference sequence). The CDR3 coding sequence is TGTGCCAGCAGACCTACTAGCGGGGGACAAGAGACCCAGTACTTC. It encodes CASRPTSGGQETQYF.

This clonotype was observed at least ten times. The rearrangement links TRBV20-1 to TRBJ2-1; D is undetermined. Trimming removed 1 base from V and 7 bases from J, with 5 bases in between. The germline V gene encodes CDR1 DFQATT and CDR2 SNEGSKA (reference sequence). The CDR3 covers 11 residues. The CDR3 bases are TGCAGTGCTAGAGTTGAGAATGAGCAGTTCTTC. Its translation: CSARVENEQFF.

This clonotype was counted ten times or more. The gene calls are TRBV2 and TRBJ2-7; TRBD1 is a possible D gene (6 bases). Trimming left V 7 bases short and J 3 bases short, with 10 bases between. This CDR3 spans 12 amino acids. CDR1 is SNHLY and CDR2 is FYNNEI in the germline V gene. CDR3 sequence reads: CASKVDSYEQYF. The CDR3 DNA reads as TGTGCCAGCAAGGTGGACAGCTACGAGCAGTACTTC.

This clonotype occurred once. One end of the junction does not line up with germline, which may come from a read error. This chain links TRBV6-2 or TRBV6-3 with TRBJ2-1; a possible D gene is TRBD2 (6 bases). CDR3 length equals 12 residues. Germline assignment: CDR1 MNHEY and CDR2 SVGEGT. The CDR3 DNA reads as TGTGCCAGTAGGGACTCCCACAATGAGCAGTTCTTC. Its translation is CASRDSHNEQFF.

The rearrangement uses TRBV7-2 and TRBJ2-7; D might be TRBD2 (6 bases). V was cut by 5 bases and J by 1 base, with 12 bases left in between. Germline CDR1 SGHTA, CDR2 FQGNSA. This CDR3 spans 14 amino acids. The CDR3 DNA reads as TGTGCCAGCAGCAGGGCGGGGTTTTCCTACGAGCAGTACTTC. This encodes CASSRAGFSYEQYF.

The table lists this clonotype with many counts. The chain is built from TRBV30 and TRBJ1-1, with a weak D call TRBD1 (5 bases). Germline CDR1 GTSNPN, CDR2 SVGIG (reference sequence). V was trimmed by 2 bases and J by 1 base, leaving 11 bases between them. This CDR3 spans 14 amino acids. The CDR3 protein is CAWSHTTANTEAFF. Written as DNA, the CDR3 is TGTGCCTGGAGTCACACGACAGCGAACACTGAAGCTTTCTTT.

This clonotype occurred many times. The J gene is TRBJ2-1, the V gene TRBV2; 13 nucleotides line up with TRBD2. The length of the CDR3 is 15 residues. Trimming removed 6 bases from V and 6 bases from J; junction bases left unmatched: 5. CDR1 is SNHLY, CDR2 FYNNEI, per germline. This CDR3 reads CASRSRTSGGNEQFF. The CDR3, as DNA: TGTGCCAGCAGATCGAGGACTAGCGGGGGCAATGAGCAGTTCTTC.